These T cell receptor beta chains were read from a single sample in a study of human T cells and chemical hapten exposure. MiXCR, run by TCRdb on the RACE reads, gives a single entry per CDR3 protein. The sample comprises 65,000 to 80,000 distinct CDR3 sequences, around 8.7% of which are singletons, and more than 1.5% rests with the top ten. The sample taken for sequencing was whole blood. All receptors come from a male donor in good health. Some clones in this sample may be carry-over from other donors' samples. The CDR3 runs from the conserved cysteine through the conserved F or W. A D gene is named only where the DNA matches it firmly. Size values are once, few and many counts, or a class for expanded clones, and some rows have none.

TGTGCCAGCAGCCCCAGGGGACTCAACTACGAGCAGTACTTC | CASSPRGLNYEQYF | . | TRBJ2-7 | TRBV7-9 | few
TGTGCCAGCAGTGAAGCTCCGGGACTTTCTACGCAGTATTTT | CASSEAPGLSTQYF | . | TRBJ2-3 | TRBV6-1 | many
TGCGCCAGCAGTGGGGATGACCAAAGGAACCAGTACTTC | CASSGDDQRNQYF | . | TRBJ2-5 | TRBV10-2 | few
TGTGCCAGCAGCCCAGGGGGCTTGTCCAAAAACATTCACTACTTC | CASSPGGLSKNIHYF | TRBD1 | TRBJ2-4 | TRBV7-9 | .
TGTGCCAGCAGCCTTGCAGACAACACCGGGGAGCTGTTTTTT | CASSLADNTGELFF | . | TRBJ2-2 | TRBV5-6 | few
TGTGCCAGCCAGCAGTTGAGGCTACAAAGCCATGAGCAGTTCTTC | CASQQLRLQSHEQFF | . | TRBJ2-1 | TRBV6-2/TRBV6-3 | .
TGTGCCAGCAGCCCCGATATGGAGACCCAGTACTTC | CASSPDMETQYF | . | TRBJ2-5 | TRBV7-9 | few
TGCGCCAGCAGCACTGGGACTAGCGGTCTTCAAGAGACCCAGTACTTC | CASSTGTSGLQETQYF | TRBD2 | TRBJ2-5 | TRBV5-1 | .
TGTGCCAGCAGCCAAGAGTCTAGCGGGAGGTACAATGAGCAGTTCTTC | CASSQESSGRYNEQFF | TRBD2 | TRBJ2-1 | TRBV4-2 | few
TGTGCCAGCAGCTCCGTTGTCGAGAACACTGAAGCTTTCTTT | CASSSVVENTEAFF | . | TRBJ1-1 | TRBV7-9 | few
TGCAGCGTTGCTTTTGCTAGCGAGGGAAGCACAGATACGCAGTATTTT | CSVAFASEGSTDTQYF | . | TRBJ2-3 | TRBV29-1 | many
TGCGCCAGCAGCTTGAGAGGGGGCGGATCACCCCTCCACTTT | CASSLRGGGSPLHF | TRBD1 | TRBJ1-6 | TRBV5-1 | .
TGCAGTGCTAAACCCCGGACAGGTTTCTCCTATAATTCACCCCTCCACTTT | CSAKPRTGFSYNSPLHF | TRBD1 | TRBJ1-6 | TRBV20-1 | .
TGTGCCAGCAAGATGACTAGCGGGGTATACAATGAGCAGTTCTTC | CASKMTSGVYNEQFF | TRBD2 | TRBJ2-1 | TRBV12-3/TRBV12-4 | .
TGCGCCAGCAGCTCAAGGACAGGGGAGAACACTGAAGCTTTCTTT | CASSSRTGENTEAFF | TRBD1 | TRBJ1-1 | TRBV5-1 | few
TGTGCCAGCATGGTCGTGGGGACGGGAAACACCATATATTTT | CASMVVGTGNTIYF | . | TRBJ1-3 | TRBV27 | .
TGTGCCAGCAACAGAGGGGAATATGGCTACACCTTC | CASNRGEYGYTF | . | TRBJ1-2 | TRBV2 | .
TGTGCCAGCTCACCTCTCGGACAGGCCCCGGGAACTGAAGCTTTCTTT | CASSPLGQAPGTEAFF | TRBD1 | TRBJ1-1 | TRBV18 | many
TGCAGTGCTAGAGATGGGACAGGGCCCGGAAACACCATATATTTT | CSARDGTGPGNTIYF | TRBD1 | TRBJ1-3 | TRBV20-1 | few
TGTGCCAGCAGTTTAACCCAAACGGGACTCCCGCACCCAGGTTTCTATGAGCAGTTCTTC | CASSLTQTGLPHPGFYEQFF | . | TRBJ2-1 | TRBV27 | few
TGTGCCAGCAGCCAAGCTGACGGGGGACTTTACAATGAGCAGTTCTTC | CASSQADGGLYNEQFF | . | TRBJ2-1 | TRBV4-2 | many
TGTGCCAGCAGATCCGGGACAGGGGGGGTCGGGGATCAGCCCCAGCATTTT | CASRSGTGGVGDQPQHF | TRBD1 | TRBJ1-5 | TRBV12-3/TRBV12-4 | few
TGTGCCACCAGCAGAGAACAGGTTCAAGAGACCCAGTACTTC | CATSREQVQETQYF | . | TRBJ2-5 | TRBV15 | .
TGCGCCAGCAGCCAAGTCCCGGTCTCCTACGAGCAGTACTTC | CASSQVPVSYEQYF | . | TRBJ2-7 | TRBV4-1 | many
TGCAGCGTTGACCCCTCCGGGGAGACCCAGTACTTC | CSVDPSGETQYF | . | TRBJ2-5 | TRBV29-1 | .
TGCGCCAGCAGCCAAGATCCAGCGGGGGGGCTAGCCAAAAACATTCAGTACTTC | CASSQDPAGGLAKNIQYF | TRBD2 | TRBJ2-4 | TRBV4-3 | few
TGTGCCTGGAGTGGGGGGATCACAGATACGCAGTATTTT | CAWSGGITDTQYF | . | TRBJ2-3 | TRBV30 | .
TGTGCCAGCAGCTCCCCTTCGGGGCGCAGGGACACTGAAGCTTTCTTT | CASSSPSGRRDTEAFF | . | TRBJ1-1 | TRBV7-2 | few
TGTGCCAGCAGTGACCGTTCGAACACTGAAGCTTTCTTT | CASSDRSNTEAFF | . | TRBJ1-1 | TRBV25-1 | many
TGCAGCGTGGTTCGGACAGGGCGTAATCATGGCTACACCTTC | CSVVRTGRNHGYTF | TRBD1 | TRBJ1-2 | TRBV29-1 | few
TGTGCCAGCATGGGAACAGGGGGCAATCAGCCCCAGCATTTT | CASMGTGGNQPQHF | TRBD1 | TRBJ1-5 | TRBV6-2/TRBV6-3 | few
TGCAGCGTTGCAGCAGGGGGGGATGGCTACACCTTC | CSVAAGGDGYTF | TRBD1 | TRBJ1-2 | TRBV29-1 | few
TGCAGCGTTGAAGATGCCCGAGGACAGGCTGATACGCAGTATTTT | CSVEDARGQADTQYF | TRBD1 | TRBJ2-3 | TRBV29-1 | few
TGCAGTGCTAGGCCGGGGGGGAAGTACGAGCAGTACTTC | CSARPGGKYEQYF | TRBD2 | TRBJ2-7 | TRBV20-1 | few